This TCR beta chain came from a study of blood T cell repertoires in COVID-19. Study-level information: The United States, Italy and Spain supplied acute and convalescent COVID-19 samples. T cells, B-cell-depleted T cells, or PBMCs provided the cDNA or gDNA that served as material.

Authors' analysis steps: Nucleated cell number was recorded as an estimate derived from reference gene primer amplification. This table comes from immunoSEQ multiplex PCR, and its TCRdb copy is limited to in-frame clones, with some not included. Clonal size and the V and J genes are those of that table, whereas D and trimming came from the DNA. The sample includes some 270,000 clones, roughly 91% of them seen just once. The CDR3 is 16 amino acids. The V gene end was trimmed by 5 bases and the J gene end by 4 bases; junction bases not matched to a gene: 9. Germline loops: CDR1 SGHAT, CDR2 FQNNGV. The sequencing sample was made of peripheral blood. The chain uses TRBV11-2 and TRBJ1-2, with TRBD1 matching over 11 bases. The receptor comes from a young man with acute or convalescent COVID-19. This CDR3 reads CASSAGQGAPLYGYTF. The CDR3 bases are TGTGCCAGCAGCGCCGGACAGGGGGCTCCCCTCTATGGCTACACCTTC.